A selection of T cell receptor beta chains follows, all from one sample in a study of OX40 agonist ivuxolimab in advanced cancers. Produced via immunoSEQ multiplex PCR; TCRdb's table is partial and in-frame only. Of over 60,000 clones in the sample, 65% to 90% were seen once. Here the sequenced sample was CD4+ or CD8+ T cells sorted from blood, taken in a trial of the OX40 agonist ivuxolimab. These receptor sequences come from an adult with an advanced solid tumor such as melanoma, head and neck, liver or kidney cancer. The CDR3 runs from the conserved cysteine through the conserved F or W. The D gene is left open where the match is weak. Size values are once, few and many counts, or a class for expanded clones, and some rows have none.

>-|TRBV5-4|-|TRBJ2-5
CASSQKVVQETQYF
TGTGCCAGCAGCCAAAAGGTGGTACAAGAGACCCAGTACTTC
>-|TRBV6-1|TRBD1|TRBJ2-5
CASTPGQMPETQYF
TGTGCCAGCACCCCGGGACAGATGCCGGAGACCCAGTACTTC
>few|TRBV6-5|TRBD1|TRBJ1-2
CASSTGGDYGYTF
TGTGCCAGCAGTACAGGGGGCGACTATGGCTACACCTTC
>once|TRBV10-3|-|TRBJ2-5
CAIQSPGETQYF
TGTGCCATCCAGAGCCCCGGAGAGACCCAGTACTTC
>-|TRBV7-2|-|TRBJ2-5
CASSLQGRETQYF
TGTGCCAGCAGCCTACAGGGTCGGGAGACCCAGTACTTC
>-|TRBV6-4|TRBD1|TRBJ2-7
CARTGGFLHEQYF
TGTGCCAGGACAGGGGGCTTTCTCCACGAGCAGTACTTC
>-|TRBV7-2|-|TRBJ2-5
CASSLDYTYQETQYF
TGTGCCAGCAGCTTAGACTACACGTACCAAGAGACCCAGTACTTC
>-|TRBV7-3|-|TRBJ1-4
CASSPGAVNEKLFF
TGTGCCAGCAGCCCCGGGGCAGTTAATGAAAAACTGTTTTTT
>-|TRBV5-1|-|TRBJ2-5
CASSLDGVAPKTQYF
TGCGCCAGCAGCTTGGACGGGGTGGCGCCCAAGACCCAGTACTTC
>-|TRBV19|TRBD1|TRBJ1-4
CASIGQGAVAGKLFF
TGTGCCAGTATTGGACAGGGGGCCGTCGCGGGAAAACTGTTTTTT
>-|TRBV10-3|-|TRBJ2-3
CAISDPEGITDTQYF
TGTGCCATCAGTGATCCAGAAGGGATCACAGATACGCAGTATTTT
>-|TRBV27|-|TRBJ2-7
CASSSAGTESSYEQYF
TGTGCCAGCAGTTCCGCCGGGACCGAGAGCTCCTACGAGCAGTACTTC
>-|TRBV7-8|TRBD1|TRBJ1-2
CASSEDRGRGGYGYTF
TGTGCCAGCAGCGAGGACAGGGGGCGGGGTGGCTATGGCTACACCTTC
>-|TRBV19|-|TRBJ1-5
CASSTSNQPQHF
TGTGCCAGTAGTACAAGCAATCAGCCCCAGCATTTT
>-|TRBV10-2|TRBD2|TRBJ2-7
CASRGLAGGINEQYF
TGCGCCAGCAGGGGACTAGCGGGGGGGATTAACGAGCAGTACTTC
>-|TRBV10-3|-|TRBJ1-1
CAISDTSRRAFF
TGTGCCATCAGTGATACCTCTCGAAGAGCTTTCTTT
>-|TRBV29-1|-|TRBJ1-2
CSVEDHKGPRTF
TGCAGCGTTGAAGATCACAAGGGGCCTCGCACCTTC
>-|TRBV5-1|TRBD2|TRBJ2-3
CASSLGLLAGGSDTQYF
TGCGCCAGCAGCTTGGGGCTACTAGCGGGGGGTTCAGATACGCAGTATTTT
>once|TRBV18|TRBD1|TRBJ1-2
CASSPGGVDYGYTF
TGTGCCAGCTCCCCAGGGGGAGTCGACTATGGCTACACCTTC
>-|TRBV9|-|TRBJ2-1
CASSLPGSYNEQFF
TGTGCCAGCAGCCTTCCGGGTTCCTACAATGAGCAGTTCTTC
>-|TRBV18|-|TRBJ1-5
CASSVGGLNQPQHF
TGTGCCAGCTCAGTTGGAGGCCTCAATCAGCCCCAGCATTTT
>-|TRBV30|TRBD1|TRBJ1-1
CAWRKTGSTEAFF
TGTGCCTGGCGGAAGACAGGGTCCACTGAAGCTTTCTTT
>-|TRBV5-8|TRBD1|TRBJ2-7
CASSSWTGTYEQYF
TGTGCCAGCAGCTCGTGGACAGGGACCTACGAGCAGTACTTC
>-|TRBV6-1|-|TRBJ1-5
CASSEPGIQPQHF
TGTGCCAGCAGTGAACCCGGAATTCAGCCCCAGCATTTT
>-|TRBV7-2|TRBD2|TRBJ2-5
CASSFGTGLGQETQYF
TGTGCCAGCAGCTTTGGGACCGGACTAGGGCAAGAGACCCAGTACTTC
>-|TRBV19|-|TRBJ1-2
CASSDYGYTF
TGTGCCAGTAGTGACTATGGCTACACCTTC
>-|TRBV6-5|TRBD1|TRBJ2-1
CASSLGTGQNEQFF
TGTGCCAGCAGCCTCGGGACAGGGCAGAATGAGCAGTTCTTC
>-|TRBV19|-|TRBJ2-7
CASSIDRSSQQYEQYF
TGTGCCAGTAGTATAGATCGAAGCAGCCAACAATACGAGCAGTACTTC
>-|TRBV20-1|TRBD1|TRBJ1-2
CSTRGLYGYTF
TGCAGTACCAGGGGGCTCTATGGCTACACCTTC
>-|TRBV6-1|-|TRBJ1-5
CASIQGISGNQPQHF
TGTGCCAGCATACAGGGTATCAGCGGCAATCAGCCCCAGCATTTT